This T cell receptor beta chain originates from a study of long-term antiretroviral therapy in people with HIV (dated by TCRdb to the early 2020s). In the study overall: The earliest samples were collected approximately a decade before the 2015 WHO recommendation for immediate ART, a period when ART was typically delayed until CD4 counts fell. About 35% of the 30 participants with HIV were female. A retrospective serial study tested whether changes in peripheral blood TRB repertoire composition and diversity were associated with ART initiation and durable HIV suppression. From fewer than 35 adults with confirmed HIV infection, the cohort provided some 200 cryopreserved PBMC samples, gathered serially across a mean of roughly 6 years (range 1-12). Test extractions of a monoclonal T-cell line alongside a few dozen polyclonal samples showed no cross-contamination during QIAcube processing.

Inclusion was restricted to participants for whom at least one PBMC sample before ART initiation and at least two post-ART samples were available. Every participant with HIV received treatment in the United States of America. Before DNA extraction, cryopreserved samples of roughly 0.95-10 million PBMC were thawed and washed. At the time of the earliest PBMC sample, participants with HIV were aged between about 20 and 55 years. PBMC samples were contributed by each participant from 1-4 timepoints before ART initiation and 2-8 timepoints after ART initiation, with a median of 7 samples. For every participant, serial HIV viral load, CD4+ T-cell count, ART history and demographic data were obtained. Genomic DNA was extracted from unsorted PBMC with a Qiagen kit on a QIAcube, with processing performed in batches of 12 samples. The immunoSEQ hsTCRB v3.0 assay was used at survey level resolution to sequence the TRB variable region. A depth of roughly 35,000-55,000 T-cell genomes per sample was targeted for TRB sequencing. TRB libraries were pooled and sequenced on an Illumina MiSeq using a v3 150-cycle kit. The source study handled its data this way. Repertoire analysis was performed in R inside a reproducible Nextflow workflow that covered QC, data transformation and analysis. Custom analyses were implemented in LymphoSeq2, an R package for AIRR-Seq data exploration. Four samples that yielded fewer than 5000 total TRB sequences were excluded, so that some 190 HIV repertoires were analyzed. Among the roughly 190 retained HIV repertoires, 55 to 65 were collected before ART initiation and 120 to 130 after ART initiation. Each repertoire was downsampled to 5000 TRB nucleotide sequences, and summary statistics were averaged across 100 downsampling iterations. Only TRB sequences with CDR3 regions of at least seven amino acids were retained for analysis. A Shannon entropy-derived clonality score and the Gini coefficient were used to measure diversity. In the repertoire networks, any two of the top 5000 CDR3 amino acid sequences were linked whenever the two sequences differed by an edit distance of one. GLIPH2 predicted antigen specificity groups and MHC restriction for TRB CDR3 amino acid sequences. Known CMV, EBV, HIV or tissue antigen associations were flagged by matching CDR3 amino acid sequences against VDJdb and McPAS-TCR. Pre-ART, post-ART and control groups were compared with Wilcoxon signed-rank tests and Holm-Bonferroni correction. TCRdb provides this immuneACCESS table in a form limited to in-frame rearrangements. Some clones are lacking; in checked studies, under half of them reflect an unresolved V gene, and why the rest are absent is not known. V and J calls plus clone size are reproduced from that table; the DNA served to infer D and trimming. The sample data list some 22,000 clones, and roughly 84% of these were observed just once. The top ten clonotypes cover roughly 4.8% of the sample.

Worth noting for this clone: Its antigen is not yet known. The sample holds no much larger clone one base away, and base qualities are not on file.

The germline V gene (reference sequence) provides CDR1 LNHDA and CDR2 SQIVND. V was cut back by 6 bases and J by 7 bases, leaving a gap of 12 bases between them. The CDR3 has 13 amino acids, counting the end cysteine and phenylalanine. Only the CDR3 DNA is retained, 39 bases long and in frame from the first base. What the authors observed across the whole study: Unsorted PBMC were profiled instead of sorted CD4+ and CD8+ T cells because pre-ART samples had limited cell numbers. Since PBMC availability was limited, sequencing covered only the TCR beta chain, with no alpha chain pairing. Inferences about post-ART repertoire changes were limited because no data were available on ART adherence, viral resistance or therapy changes. Narrower CDR3 length ranges were observed in HIV repertoires than in controls, and an antigen-experienced repertoire with only a slight naive shift after ART was suggested by the network structure. Samples dated from the mid-2000s to the late 2010s, and the ART regimens used may be less effective than current ones. A significant increase in TRB diversity was found to be associated with ART initiation, although TRB diversity was observed to remain significantly below that of transplant donor controls even after long-term ART. Expanded TRB clones identified before ART initiation dominated the repertoire across all time points, though the dominance fluctuated and decreased in many PLHIV after ART.

Here the chain combines TRBV19 and TRBJ1-4, with an unclear D gene assignment. The sequence came from a man in his 60s with HIV. The sequences come from unsorted PBMCs, collected 1.3 years after starting antiretroviral therapy. CDR3 protein: CASRHTGGEKLFF. The DNA is TGTGCCAGTAGGCACACCGGAGGTGAAAAACTGTTTTTT.